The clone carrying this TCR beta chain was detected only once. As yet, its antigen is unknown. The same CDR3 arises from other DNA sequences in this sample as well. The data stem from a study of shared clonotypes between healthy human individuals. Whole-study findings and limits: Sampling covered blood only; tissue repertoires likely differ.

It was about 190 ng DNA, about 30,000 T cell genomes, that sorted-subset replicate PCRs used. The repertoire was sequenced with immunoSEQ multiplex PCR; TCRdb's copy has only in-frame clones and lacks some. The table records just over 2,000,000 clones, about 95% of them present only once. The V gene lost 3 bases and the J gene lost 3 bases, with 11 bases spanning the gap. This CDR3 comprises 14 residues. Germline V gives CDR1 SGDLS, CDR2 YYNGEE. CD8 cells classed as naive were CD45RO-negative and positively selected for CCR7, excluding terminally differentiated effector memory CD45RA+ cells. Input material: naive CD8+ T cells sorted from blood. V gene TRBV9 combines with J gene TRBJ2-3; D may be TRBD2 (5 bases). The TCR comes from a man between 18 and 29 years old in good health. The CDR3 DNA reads TGTGCCAGCAGCGCACCACCGGGGACAGATACGCAGTATTTT. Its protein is CASSAPPGTDTQYF. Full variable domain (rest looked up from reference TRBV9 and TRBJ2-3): DSGVTQTPKHLITATGQRVTLRCSPRSGDLSVYWYQQSLDQGLQFLIQYYNGEERAKGNILERFSAQQFPDLHSELNLSSLELGDSALYFCASSAPPGTDTQYFGPGTRLTVL.